This entry concerns a single TCR beta chain. CD4+CD25+CD127- Tregs, CD4+CD25- non-Tregs, CD4 and CD8 cells were sorted. The data stem from a study of Tregs in tolerant kidney transplant recipients. The overall study: Related graft donors supplied nonmyeloablative bone marrow transplants, and mixed chimerism was transient.

Profiled with immunoSEQ multiplex PCR; TCRdb holds only in-frame clones, not every one. This listing includes around 48,000 clones. The source is a human donor who received a combined kidney and bone marrow transplant. Specimen: CD4+ T cells from blood, collected before the transplant.

The part of the CDR3 DNA that was read is TGCGCCAGCAGCTTGGTAGCAGGGAGTGCAGATACG. Its protein is CASSLVAGSADT. The full CDR3 sequence reads CASSLVAGSADTQYF. The V call is TRBV5-1, the J call TRBJ2-3; D could derive from TRBD1 or TRBD2 (5 bases each). The CDR3 is cut off 3 residues early in the read; its end comes from the germline J gene. The CDR3 is made up of 15 amino acids. Trimming left V 0 bases short and J 4 bases short, with 12 bases between. Germline CDR1 and CDR2: SGHRS and YFSETQ.